The 9 T cell receptor beta chains listed next were all sequenced from one sample in a study of technical replicates of blood from a few donors. TCRdb's copy holds only in-frame clones and misses some; the assay was immunoSEQ multiplex PCR. The sample consists of approximately 58,000 clones, 80% to 90% of them appearing once. The sequencing sample was made of PBMCs. The source is a human donor in good health. Some clones in this sample may be carry-over from other donors' samples.

The rearrangement joins TRBV7-2 to TRBJ2-1; TRBD2 aligns across 7 bases. The CDR3 runs 16 residues. V dropped 1 base and J dropped 2; count of bases not matched to a gene: 5. CDR1 and CDR2 from the germline V gene are SGHTA and FQGNSA. The CDR3 protein is CASSLGGGSPYNEQFF. Here the CDR3 DNA reads TGTGCCAGCAGCTTAGGAGGCGGGAGCCCCTACAATGAGCAGTTCTTC.

The gene calls are TRBV7-6 and TRBJ1-2, with 8 bases fitting TRBD1. The V gene's germline CDR1 is SGHVS and CDR2 FNYEAQ. This CDR3 has 20 residues. Unmatched junction bases numbered 23, after V lost 5 bases and J lost 3 bases. The CDR3 bases are TGTGCCAGCAGCCGGGGGAGGTCGAGAGACAGGGGAAGCATTGACTATGGCTACACCTTC. Translation: CASSRGRSRDRGSIDYGYTF.

V usage is TRBV7-9 and J usage is TRBJ1-2; 8 nucleotides line up with TRBD1. V dropped 4 bases and J dropped 5; count of bases not matched to a gene: 3. This CDR3 contains 13 residues. Per the germline V gene, CDR1 is SEHNR and CDR2 is FQNEAQ (reference sequence). Here the CDR3 DNA reads TGTGCCAGCAGCTCAACAGGGGGTTATGGCTACACCTTC. This encodes CASSSTGGYGYTF.

V gene TRBV5-4 combines with J gene TRBJ2-1, with D tentatively TRBD2 (6 bases). This CDR3 contains 15 residues. Germline V lookup: CDR1 SGHNT, CDR2 YYREEE (reference sequence). The V gene lost 2 bases and the J gene lost 8 bases, with 17 bases spanning the gap. The CDR3 coding sequence is TGTGCCAGCAGCTTCTCTGGAGGGGTTAGGGATGAGCAGTTCTTC. Translation gives CASSFSGGVRDEQFF.

This clone has just a few counts. CDR3 residues: CASSKRGPGQGVRGNTEAFF. The CDR3 DNA sequence: TGTGCCAGCAGCAAAAGGGGGCCGGGACAGGGGGTGAGAGGGAACACTGAAGCTTTCTTT. This chain connects TRBV21-1 to TRBJ1-1; TRBD1, as called in the table, went unchecked against the DNA. TRBV21-1 is a pseudogene. The CDR3 spans 20 residues.

The rearrangement links TRBV5-1 to TRBJ2-1, with D tentatively TRBD1 (5 bases). V gave up 0 bases and J gave up 2 bases, with 9 bases separating them. CDR1 is SGHRS and CDR2 is YFSETQ in the germline V gene. The CDR3 is 15 residues long. CDR3 sequence (DNA): TGCGCCAGCAGCTTGGTAGGGGAAACCTACAATGAGCAGTTCTTC. This encodes CASSLVGETYNEQFF.

V is TRBV4-1 and J is TRBJ2-3, with a possible D match to TRBD2 (5 bases). The germline V and J ends were trimmed by 6 bases and 1 base, with 14 bases remaining between them. The germline V gene encodes CDR1 MGHRA and CDR2 YSYEKL. This CDR3 is 15 amino acids long. CDR3 bases: TGCGCCAGCAGGCGGGTACTCGGCGGCACAGATACGCAGTATTTT. Translated: CASRRVLGGTDTQYF.

The CDR3 loop is CAWSSGFRGYTF. The CDR3 region has the DNA TGTGCCTGGAGTTCCGGGTTTAGGGGCTACACCTTC. This rearrangement joins TRBV30 to TRBJ1-2; D is undetermined. Germline loops: CDR1 GTSNPN, CDR2 SVGIG (reference sequence). The CDR3 consists of 12 residues. V was shortened by 2 bases and J by 8 bases, with 12 bases between the two germline ends.

To note about this clone: Additional DNA sequences in this sample encode the identical CDR3. The chain carries TRBV4-3 and TRBJ1-2, with a weak D call TRBD1 (6 bases). CDR1 LGHNA and CDR2 YSLEER come from the germline V gene. This CDR3 spans 16 amino acids. The V end was cut by 0 bases, the J end by 2 bases, with 13 bases between. The CDR3 DNA sequence: TGCGCCAGCAGCCAAGATTTGGGCCAGGGGAACTATGGCTACACCTTC. Translated, it gives CASSQDLGQGNYGYTF.